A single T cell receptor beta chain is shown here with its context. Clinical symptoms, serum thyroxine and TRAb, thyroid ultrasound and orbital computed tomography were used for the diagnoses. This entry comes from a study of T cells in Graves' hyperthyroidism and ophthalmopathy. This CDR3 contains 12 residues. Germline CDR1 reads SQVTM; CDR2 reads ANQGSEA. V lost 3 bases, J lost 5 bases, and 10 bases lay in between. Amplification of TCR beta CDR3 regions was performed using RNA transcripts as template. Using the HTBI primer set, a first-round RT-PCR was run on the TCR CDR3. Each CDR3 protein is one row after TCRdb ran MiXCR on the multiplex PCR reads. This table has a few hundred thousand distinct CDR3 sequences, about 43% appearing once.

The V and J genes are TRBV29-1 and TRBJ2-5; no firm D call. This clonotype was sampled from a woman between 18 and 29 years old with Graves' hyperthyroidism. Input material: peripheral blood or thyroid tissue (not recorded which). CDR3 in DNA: TGCAGCGTTGATTCTGTGGTGGAGACCCAGTACTTC. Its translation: CSVDSVVETQYF.